This T cell receptor beta chain emerged from a study of technical replicates of blood from a handful of donors. The assay was immunoSEQ multiplex PCR, and TCRdb's table has in-frame clones only and misses some. In the table there are under 85,000 clones, more than 85% of which are singletons. Per germline, CDR1 LNHDA and CDR2 SQIVND (reference sequence). CDR3 length: 14 residues. The V and J ends lost 5 bases and 2 bases respectively, with 9 bases between them. V gene TRBV19 combines with J gene TRBJ1-4, with D perhaps matching TRBD1 (5 bases). The sequence came from a human donor in good health. Some clones in this sample may be carry-over from other donors' samples. The sample comprised T cells isolated from PBMCs. The CDR3 DNA is TGTGCCAGTAGTGAGACAGCCACTAATGAAAAACTGTTTTTT. It encodes CASSETATNEKLFF.